Presented here are 4 T cell receptor beta chains from one specimen sequenced in a study of glioma-infiltrating T cells. TCR alpha and beta CDR3 regions were amplified from RNA using iRepertoire nested multiplex PCR. TCRdb reprocessed the multiplex PCR reads via MiXCR and lists one record per CDR3 protein. The sample holds a few hundred thousand distinct CDR3 sequences, around 38% seen once. The sequenced sample consisted of glioma tissue, nonneoplastic brain tissue, or PBMCs (not recorded which). These receptors were collected from a human donor with low-grade glioma or glioblastoma, undergoing nonglioma brain surgery, or in good health (not recorded which).

This clonotype was found once. A read error may be the cause here, since a much bigger clone is one base away. The gene calls are TRBV7-2 and TRBJ2-3; D is possibly TRBD2 (5 bases). Germline V lookup: CDR1 SGHTA, CDR2 FQGNSA. The CDR3 loop spans 15 amino acids. CDR3 nucleotides: TGTGCCAACAGCTTAGGAGCGGCGATCACAGATACGCAGTATTTT. It is translated as CANSLGAAITDTQYF.

As for this clonotype: A read error is possible here, since a much larger clone lies one base away. V is TRBV27 and J is TRBJ2-5, with D unresolved. CDR3 length equals 13 residues. V dropped 4 bases and J dropped 9 bases, with 15 bases sitting between them. Per germline, CDR1 MNHEY and CDR2 SMNVEV (reference sequence). CDR3 residues: CASSSVPPRPQYF. Written as DNA, the CDR3 is TGTGCCAGCAGTTCGGTCCCCCCGAGGCCCCAGTACTTC.

CDR3 residues: CSARGQGTDQPQHF. The CDR3, as DNA: TGCAGTGCTAGAGGGCAGGGGACGGATCAGCCCCAGCATTTT. This chain links TRBV20-1 with TRBJ1-5; tentatively, D is TRBD1 (6 bases). This CDR3 is 14 amino acids long. V gave up 1 base and J gave up 5 bases, with 12 bases separating them. Germline CDR1 and CDR2: DFQATT and SNEGSKA (reference sequence).

CDR3 nucleotides: TGCGCCAGCTCCCGACTAGCGATTTTCACAGATACGCAGTATTTT. The encoded protein is CASSRLAIFTDTQYF. The rearrangement links TRBV4-3 to TRBJ2-3; the match to TRBD2 covers 8 bases. This CDR3 contains 15 residues. V was pared by 8 bases and J by 2 bases, with 9 bases of the junction left unmatched. The germline V gene encodes CDR1 LGHNA and CDR2 YSLEER.